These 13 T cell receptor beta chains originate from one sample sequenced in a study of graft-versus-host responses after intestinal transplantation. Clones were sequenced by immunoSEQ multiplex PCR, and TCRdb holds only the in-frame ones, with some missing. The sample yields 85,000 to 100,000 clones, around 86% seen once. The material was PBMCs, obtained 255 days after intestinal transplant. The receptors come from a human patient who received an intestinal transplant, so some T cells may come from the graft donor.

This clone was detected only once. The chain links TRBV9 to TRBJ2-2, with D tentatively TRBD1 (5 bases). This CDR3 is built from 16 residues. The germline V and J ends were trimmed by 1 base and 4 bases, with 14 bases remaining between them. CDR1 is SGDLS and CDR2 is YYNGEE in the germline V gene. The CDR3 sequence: CASSVYPGLFTGELFF. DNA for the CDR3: TGTGCCAGCAGCGTATATCCAGGGTTGTTCACCGGGGAGCTGTTTTTT.

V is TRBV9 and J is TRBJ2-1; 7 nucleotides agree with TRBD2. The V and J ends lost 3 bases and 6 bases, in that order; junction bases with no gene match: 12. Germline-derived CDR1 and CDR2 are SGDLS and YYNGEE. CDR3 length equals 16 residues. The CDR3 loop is CASSDRTSSVRNEQFF. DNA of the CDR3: TGTGCCAGCAGCGACCGGACTAGTTCTGTCCGCAATGAGCAGTTCTTC. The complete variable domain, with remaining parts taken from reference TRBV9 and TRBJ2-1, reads DSGVTQTPKHLITATGQRVTLRCSPRSGDLSVYWYQQSLDQGLQFLIQYYNGEERAKGNILERFSAQQFPDLHSELNLSSLELGDSALYFCASSDRTSSVRNEQFFGPGTRLTVL.

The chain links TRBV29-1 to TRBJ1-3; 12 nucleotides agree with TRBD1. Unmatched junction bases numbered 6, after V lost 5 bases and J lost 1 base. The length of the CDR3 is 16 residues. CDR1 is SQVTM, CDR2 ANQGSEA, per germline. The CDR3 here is CSVSGTGGISGNTIYF. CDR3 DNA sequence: TGCAGCGTTTCCGGGACAGGGGGCATTTCTGGAAACACCATATATTTT.

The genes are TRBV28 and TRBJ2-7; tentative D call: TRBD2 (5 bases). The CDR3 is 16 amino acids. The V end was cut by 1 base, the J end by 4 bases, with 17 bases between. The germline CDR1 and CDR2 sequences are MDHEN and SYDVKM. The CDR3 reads CASSLLWLASGYEQYF. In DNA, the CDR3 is TGTGCCAGCAGTTTATTATGGCTAGCTAGTGGATACGAGCAGTACTTC.

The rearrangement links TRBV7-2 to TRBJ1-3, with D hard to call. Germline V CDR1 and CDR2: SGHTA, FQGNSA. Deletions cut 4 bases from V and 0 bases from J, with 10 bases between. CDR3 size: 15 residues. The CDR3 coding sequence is TGTGCCAGCAGCTATGACCCTCTCTCTGGAAACACCATATATTTT. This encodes CASSYDPLSGNTIYF.

This CDR3 reads CASSIAGQGAYEQYF. The CDR3 nucleotides read TGTGCCAGTAGTATAGCGGGACAGGGCGCCTACGAGCAGTACTTC. This chain joins TRBV19 and TRBJ2-7, with 9 bases lining up with TRBD1. The CDR3 has 15 amino acids. V trimming: 1 base; J trimming: 2 bases; junction bases outside the gene matches: 3. Germline CDR1 and CDR2: LNHDA and SQIVND (reference sequence).

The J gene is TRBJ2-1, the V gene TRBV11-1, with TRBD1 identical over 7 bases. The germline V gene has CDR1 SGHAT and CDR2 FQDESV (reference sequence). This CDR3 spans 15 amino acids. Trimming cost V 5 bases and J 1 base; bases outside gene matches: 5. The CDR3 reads CASSPRQGSYNEQFF. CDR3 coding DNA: TGTGCCAGCAGCCCTAGACAGGGATCCTACAATGAGCAGTTCTTC.

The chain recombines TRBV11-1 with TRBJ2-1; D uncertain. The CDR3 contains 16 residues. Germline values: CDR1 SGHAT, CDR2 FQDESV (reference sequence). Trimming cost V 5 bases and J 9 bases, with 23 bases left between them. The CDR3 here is CASSPSGGAGLFEQFF. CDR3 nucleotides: TGTGCCAGCAGCCCTAGTGGCGGAGCCGGGCTCTTTGAGCAGTTCTTC. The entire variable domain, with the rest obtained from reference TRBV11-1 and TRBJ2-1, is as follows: EAEVAQSPRYKITEKSQAVAFWCDPISGHATLYWYRQILGQGPELLVQFQDESVVDDSQLPKDRFSAERLKGVDSTLKIQPAELGDSAMYLCASSPSGGAGLFEQFFGPGTRLTVL.

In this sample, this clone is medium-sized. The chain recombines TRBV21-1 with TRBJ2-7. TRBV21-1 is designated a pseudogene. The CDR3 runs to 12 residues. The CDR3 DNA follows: TGTGCCAGCAGGAAAGCCCCTTTCGAGCAGTACGTC. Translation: CASRKAPFEQYV.

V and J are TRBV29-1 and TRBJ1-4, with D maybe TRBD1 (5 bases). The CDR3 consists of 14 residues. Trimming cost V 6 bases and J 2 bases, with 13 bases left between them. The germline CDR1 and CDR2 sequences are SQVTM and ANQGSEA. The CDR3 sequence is CSVAGGDTNEKLFF. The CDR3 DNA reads TGCAGCGTAGCCGGGGGGGACACTAATGAAAAACTGTTTTTT.

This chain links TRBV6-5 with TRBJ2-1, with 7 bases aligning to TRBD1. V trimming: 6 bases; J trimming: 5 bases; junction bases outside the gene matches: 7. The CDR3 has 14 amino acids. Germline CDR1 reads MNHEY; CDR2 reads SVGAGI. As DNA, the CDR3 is TGTGCCAGCAGCCTTGACAGGGTCAACAATGAGCAGTTCTTC. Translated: CASSLDRVNNEQFF.

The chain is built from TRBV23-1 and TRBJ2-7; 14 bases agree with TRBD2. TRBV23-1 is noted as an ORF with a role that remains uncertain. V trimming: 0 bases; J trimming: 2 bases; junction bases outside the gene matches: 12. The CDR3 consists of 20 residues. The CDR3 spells CASSQSNTGLAGEVPYEQYF. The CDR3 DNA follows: TGCGCCAGCAGTCAATCGAATACGGGACTAGCGGGAGAGGTTCCCTACGAGCAGTACTTC.

For the CDR3, the DNA is TGTGCCAGCAGTTTTAGTGGACAGGAACTGTTTTTT. Protein: CASSFSGQELFF. The chain couples TRBV28 to TRBJ1-4; TRBD1 matches at 7 bases. CDR3 length equals 12 residues. V shed 3 bases and J 12 bases; nucleotides not matched to a gene: 4. Per the germline V gene, CDR1 is MDHEN and CDR2 is SYDVKM.